This T cell receptor (beta chain) was sequenced during a study of cytomegalovirus exposure and HLA in healthy donors. Study findings and constraints: According to the study, 150 to 200 TCR beta chains were cytomegalovirus-associated. It was confirmed in vitro that a few of the CMV-associated chains were specific for CMV antigens.

Notes on this clone: Its antigen remains unidentified.

TCRdb's copy holds only in-frame clones and misses some; the assay was immunoSEQ multiplex PCR. Here the sample spans roughly 68,000 clones, 85% to 90% being singletons. The CDR3 length is 13 residues. Trimming cost V 0 bases and J 4 bases, with 10 bases left between them. CDR1 GTSNPN and CDR2 SVGIG come from the germline V gene (reference sequence). Sequenced material: PBMCs. V and J are TRBV30 and TRBJ2-7; weak D call: TRBD2 (5 bases). The sequence came from a woman between 18 and 30 years old in good health and CMV-seronegative. CDR3: CAWSVLSGYEQYF. CDR3 coding DNA: TGTGCCTGGAGTGTACTGTCGGGGTACGAGCAGTACTTC.